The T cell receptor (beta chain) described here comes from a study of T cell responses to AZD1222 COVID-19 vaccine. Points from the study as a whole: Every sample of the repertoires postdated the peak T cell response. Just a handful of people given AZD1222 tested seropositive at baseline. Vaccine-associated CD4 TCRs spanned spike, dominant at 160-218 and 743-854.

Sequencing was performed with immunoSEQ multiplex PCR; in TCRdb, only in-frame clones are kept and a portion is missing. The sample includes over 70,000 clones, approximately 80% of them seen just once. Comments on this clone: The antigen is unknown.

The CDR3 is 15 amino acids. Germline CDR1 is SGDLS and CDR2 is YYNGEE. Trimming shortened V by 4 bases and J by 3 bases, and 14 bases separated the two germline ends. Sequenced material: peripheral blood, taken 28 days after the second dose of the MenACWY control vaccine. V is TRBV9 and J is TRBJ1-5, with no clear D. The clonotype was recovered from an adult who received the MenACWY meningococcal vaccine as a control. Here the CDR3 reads CASSPGPGNNQPQHF. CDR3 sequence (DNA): TGTGCCAGCAGCCCTGGGCCCGGTAACAATCAGCCCCAGCATTTT. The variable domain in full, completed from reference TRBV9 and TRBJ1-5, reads DSGVTQTPKHLITATGQRVTLRCSPRSGDLSVYWYQQSLDQGLQFLIQYYNGEERAKGNILERFSAQQFPDLHSELNLSSLELGDSALYFCASSPGPGNNQPQHFGDGTRLSIL.